The T cell receptor (beta chain) described here comes from a study of blood T cell repertoires in COVID-19. Study at large: Material from acute and convalescent COVID-19 was sourced from the United States, Italy and Spain.

Method: immunoSEQ multiplex PCR; TCRdb's copy keeps in-frame clones and lacks some. The sample has 87,000 or so clones; about four fifths are singletons. Germline V gene lookup returns CDR1 LNHNV and CDR2 YYDKDF (reference sequence). There are 18 residues in the CDR3. With 0 bases clipped from V and 3 bases from J, the junction kept 9 bases outside the gene matches. The clonotype was recovered from an older woman with acute or convalescent COVID-19. The chain links TRBV15 to TRBJ2-1, with 9 positions matching TRBD1. Sequencing was performed on peripheral blood. The CDR3 DNA follows: TGTGCCACCAGCAGAGAAAACCGGGACAGGGCTTACTACAATGAGCAGTTCTTC. Translating it yields CATSRENRDRAYYNEQFF.